Listed below are T cell receptor beta chains from one sample, sequenced in a study of T cell repertoires in cytomegalovirus infection. In TCRdb, the reads were re-called with MiXCR into one record per CDR3 protein. Among 600,000 to 800,000 distinct CDR3 sequences listed, 20% to 25% were seen once. The specimen was CD8+ T cells from PBMCs. The receptor source for this set is a human donor in good health (CMV status not recorded). Some clones in this sample may be carry-over from other donors' samples. Each CDR3 is given with its conserved first and last residue. The D gene is left open where the match is weak. Only some rows state a clone size, as once, few, many or a class for expanded clones.

v_call	d_call	clone_size	j_call	cdr3_nt	cdr3_aa
TRBV24-1	.	few	TRBJ2-3	TGTGCCACCAGTGACGGATCGACCTCGGGGCAGTATTTT	CATSDGSTSGQYF
TRBV4-2	TRBD2	many	TRBJ2-5	TGTGCCAGCAGCCAACAAGCCAGACTAGCGGGGCAAGAGACCCAGTACTTC	CASSQQARLAGQETQYF
TRBV7-9	.	few	TRBJ1-1	TGTGCCAGCAGCTTAGCGTTGCGGCAGGGGATGAACACTGAAGCTTTCTTT	CASSLALRQGMNTEAFF
TRBV5-5	.	few	TRBJ2-7	TGTGCCAGCAGCCTGGACGGGGAAAGGGAGCAGTACTTC	CASSLDGEREQYF
TRBV7-6	TRBD1	many	TRBJ1-2	TGTGCCAGCAGCCTAGGTCTACCAGGGACAGGGGATGACTATGGCTACACCTTC	CASSLGLPGTGDDYGYTF
TRBV29-1	.	.	TRBJ2-5	TGCAGCGTTGTCGTGGAGGGGGATAGGCAGACCCAGTACTTC	CSVVVEGDRQTQYF
TRBV7-9	.	few	TRBJ1-1	TGTGCCAGCAGTTCCGGAGGGGGGCTCATGAACACTGAAGCTTTCTTT	CASSSGGGLMNTEAFF
TRBV6-2/TRBV6-3	TRBD2	.	TRBJ2-1	TGTGCCAGCAGTTACTCTCGAGCGGGGGGGACGGATGAGCAGTTCTTC	CASSYSRAGGTDEQFF
TRBV23-1	.	few	TRBJ1-2	TGCGCCAGCAGTCCCCCCAGGGCCAGACCTTCGTACTATGGCTACACCTTC	CASSPPRARPSYYGYTF
TRBV5-1	.	.	TRBJ2-2	TGCGCCAGCGGCACGAGGGGCGCGAACACCGGGGAGCTGTTTTTT	CASGTRGANTGELFF
TRBV7-8	TRBD1	many	TRBJ2-1	TGTGCCAGCAGCTTCGGACAGGGCGATGAGCAGTTCTTC	CASSFGQGDEQFF
TRBV12-3/TRBV12-4	.	.	TRBJ2-1	TGTGCCAGCATTGGGTCTATCTCCTACAATGAGCAGTTCTTC	CASIGSISYNEQFF
TRBV7-6	TRBD2	.	TRBJ2-1	TGTGCCAGCAGGGCCTACCGGGGGGGTACAAACAATGAGCAGTTCTTC	CASRAYRGGTNNEQFF